This TCR beta chain was obtained from a study of chemoradiotherapy in HPV16-positive cancers. Broader study findings: HPV-specific T cells were functionally defined from only two HPV16-positive patients. During treatment, candidate HPV-specific clones and E7-related motifs expanded in tumor. Better recurrence-free survival went with HPV-responsive T-cell expansion in HPV16-positive patients.

The method was immunoSEQ multiplex PCR; TCRdb's version includes in-frame clones alone and lacks a portion of them. The repertoire has under 1,500 clones, about 90% of them found once; the top ten carry 2.5% to 3.5%. Samples were taken several times over chemoradiotherapy. This clone was detected once. Its antigen is currently unknown. CDR1 is SGHTA, CDR2 FQGNSA, per germline. CDR3 length equals 17 residues. V lost 5 bases, J lost 4 bases, and 21 bases lay in between. The sequence was obtained from a human donor with HPV-associated anogenital cancer. The chain employs TRBV7-2 and TRBJ2-1, with a tentative D call TRBD2 (6 bases). The source material was tumor tissue, sampled from a patient who underwent chemoradiotherapy. The CDR3 nucleotides read TGTGCCAGCAGCCTAACTCTCTTGGGACTGCAATACAATGAGCAGTTCTTC. Encoded protein: CASSLTLLGLQYNEQFF. The full variable domain, with the rest looked up from reference TRBV7-2 and TRBJ2-1, is GAGVSQSPSNKVTEKGKDVELRCDPISGHTALYWYRQSLGQGLEFLIYFQGNSAPDKSGLPSDRFSAERTGGSVSTLTIQRTQQEDSAVYLCASSLTLLGLQYNEQFFGPGTRLTVL.